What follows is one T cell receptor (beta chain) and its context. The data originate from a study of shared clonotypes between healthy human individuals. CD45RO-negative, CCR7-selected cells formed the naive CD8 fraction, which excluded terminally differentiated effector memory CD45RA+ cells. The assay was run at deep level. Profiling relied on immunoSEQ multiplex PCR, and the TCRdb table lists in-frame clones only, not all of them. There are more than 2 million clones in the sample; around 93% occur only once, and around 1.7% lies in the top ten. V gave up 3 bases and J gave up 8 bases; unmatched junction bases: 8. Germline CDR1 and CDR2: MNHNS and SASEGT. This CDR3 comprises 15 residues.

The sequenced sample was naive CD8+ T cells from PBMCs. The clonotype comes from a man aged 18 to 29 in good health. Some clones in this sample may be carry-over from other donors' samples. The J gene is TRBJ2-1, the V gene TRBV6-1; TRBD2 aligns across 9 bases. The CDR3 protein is CASSDLLAGSHEQFF. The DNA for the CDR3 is TGTGCCAGCAGTGACTTACTAGCGGGTAGCCATGAGCAGTTCTTC.